This T cell receptor beta chain was recovered during a study of T cells in Graves' hyperthyroidism and ophthalmopathy. The germline V gene has CDR1 LGHNT and CDR2 FRNRAP. Deletions cut 1 base from V and 6 bases from J, with 4 bases between. This CDR3 has 11 amino acids. Many counts were recorded for this clonotype. Individuals with ophthalmopathy presented a Clinical Activity Score of at least 3, a NOSPECS grade of at least 4 and a duration under 3 months. TCR beta CDR3 sequences were amplified from RNA transcripts. Carried out on the TCR CDR3, a first-round RT-PCR used the HTBI primer set. Each CDR3 protein is one row after TCRdb ran MiXCR on the multiplex PCR reads. The data contain hundreds of thousands of distinct CDR3 sequences, approximately 14% of them singletons.

The chain recombines TRBV12-5 with TRBJ2-7; D uncertain. Sequencing was done on a sample of blood. The TCR sequence derives from a woman aged 50 to 60 with Graves' ophthalmopathy. As DNA, the CDR3 is TGTGCTAGTGGTTTGGGTGGCGAGCAGTACTTC. Residues: CASGLGGEQYF. Supplemented by reference TRBV12-5 and TRBJ2-7, the full variable domain reads DARVTQTPRHKVTEMGQEVTMRCQPILGHNTVFWYRQTMMQGLELLAYFRNRAPLDDSGMPKDRFSAEMPDATLATLKIQPSEPRDSAVYFCASGLGGEQYFGPGTRLTVT.